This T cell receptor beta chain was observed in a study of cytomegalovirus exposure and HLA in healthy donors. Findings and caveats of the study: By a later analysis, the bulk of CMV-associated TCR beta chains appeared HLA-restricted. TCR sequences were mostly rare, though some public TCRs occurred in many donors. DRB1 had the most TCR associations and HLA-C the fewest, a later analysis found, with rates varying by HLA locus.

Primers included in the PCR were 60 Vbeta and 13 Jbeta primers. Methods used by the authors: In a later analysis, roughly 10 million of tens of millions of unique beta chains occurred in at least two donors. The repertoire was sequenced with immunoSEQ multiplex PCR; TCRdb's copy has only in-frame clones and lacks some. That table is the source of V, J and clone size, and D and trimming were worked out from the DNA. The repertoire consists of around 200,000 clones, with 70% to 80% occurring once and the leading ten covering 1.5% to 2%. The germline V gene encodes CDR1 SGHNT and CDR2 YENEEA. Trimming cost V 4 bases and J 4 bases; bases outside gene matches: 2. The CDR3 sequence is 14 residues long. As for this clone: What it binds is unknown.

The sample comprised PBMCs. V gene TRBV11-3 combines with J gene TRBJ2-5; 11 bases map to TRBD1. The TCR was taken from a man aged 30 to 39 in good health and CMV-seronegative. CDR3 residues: CASSSGQGGETQYF. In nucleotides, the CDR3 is TGTGCCAGCAGCTCGGGACAGGGGGGAGAGACCCAGTACTTC.